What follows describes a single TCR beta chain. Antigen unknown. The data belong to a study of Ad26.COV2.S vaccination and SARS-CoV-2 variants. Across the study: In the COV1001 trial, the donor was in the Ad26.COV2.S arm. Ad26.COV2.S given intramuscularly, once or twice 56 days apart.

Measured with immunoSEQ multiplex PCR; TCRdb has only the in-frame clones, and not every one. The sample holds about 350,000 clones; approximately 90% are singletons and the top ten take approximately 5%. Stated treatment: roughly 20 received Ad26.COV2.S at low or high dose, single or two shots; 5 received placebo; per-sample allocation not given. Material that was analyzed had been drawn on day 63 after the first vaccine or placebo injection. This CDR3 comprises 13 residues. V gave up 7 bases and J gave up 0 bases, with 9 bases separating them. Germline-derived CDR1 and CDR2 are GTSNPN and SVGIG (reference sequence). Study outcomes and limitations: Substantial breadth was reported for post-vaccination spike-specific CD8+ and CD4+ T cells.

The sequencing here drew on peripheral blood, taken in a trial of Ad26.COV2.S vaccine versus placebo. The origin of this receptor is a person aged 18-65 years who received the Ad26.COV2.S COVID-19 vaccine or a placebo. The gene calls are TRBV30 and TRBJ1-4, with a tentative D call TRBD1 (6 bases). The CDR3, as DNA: TGTGCCTCTACAGGGTCAACTAATGAAAAACTGTTTTTT. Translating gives CASTGSTNEKLFF. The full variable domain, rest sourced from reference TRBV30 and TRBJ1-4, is SQTIHQWPATLVQPVGSPLSLECTVEGTSNPNLYWYRQAAGRGLQLLFYSVGIGQISSEVPQNLSASRPQDRQFILSSKKLLLSDSGFYLCASTGSTNEKLFFGSGTQLSVL.